Sequencing of this T cell receptor beta chain was carried out in a study of T cell repertoires in ileal Crohn's disease. As for the study in general: M6 samples are neoterminal ileum biopsies from postoperative colonoscopy.

General observations from the study: Clonal expansions were more frequent in active smokers than non-smokers at surgery.

Worth noting for this clone: No antigen is known for it.

Germline V gene data show CDR1 as LNHDA and CDR2 as SQIVND (reference sequence). The CDR3 is 14 amino acids. J lost 5 bases, V lost 10 bases, and 5 bases had no gene match. TCRdb's table, derived via immunoSEQ multiplex PCR, lists solely in-frame clones and lacks some. The data hold 13,000 or so clones, with about two thirds observed a single time. The time point was: neoterminal ileum biopsy at postoperative endoscopy, about 6 months after surgery. This TCR derives from an adult with Crohn's disease. This chain uses TRBV19 with TRBJ2-3, with TRBD2 identical over 14 bases. Material for sequencing was ileal tissue. The CDR3 DNA follows: TGTGCCACCGGGACTAGCGGGGGTGAAGATACGCAGTATTTT. Encoded protein: CATGTSGGEDTQYF.